This T cell receptor beta chain was recovered during a study of T cells expressing NK-cell markers. Overall study findings and caveats: One observes that, in a few donors, these clonotypes were also the leading ones within the CD3+CD56-NKG2C+ fraction.

Germline V CDR1 and CDR2: SGHDN, FVKESK. The CDR3 totals 15 residues. From its re-call of the 5' RACE reads, TCRdb lists each CDR3 protein once, without DNA. This sample contains about 300,000 distinct CDR3 sequences. Notes on this clonotype: Its target is not known.

The chain is built from TRBV14 and TRBJ2-5; no DNA is available, so the TRBD2 call from TCRdb remains unchecked. The receptor comes from a woman aged 18 to 75 in good health. Input material: blood T cells: a sorted CD56 or NKG2C T cell subset, CD4+ or CD8+ T cells, or bulk PBMC T cells (not recorded which). CDR3 sequence: CASSPGLAGLETQYF.